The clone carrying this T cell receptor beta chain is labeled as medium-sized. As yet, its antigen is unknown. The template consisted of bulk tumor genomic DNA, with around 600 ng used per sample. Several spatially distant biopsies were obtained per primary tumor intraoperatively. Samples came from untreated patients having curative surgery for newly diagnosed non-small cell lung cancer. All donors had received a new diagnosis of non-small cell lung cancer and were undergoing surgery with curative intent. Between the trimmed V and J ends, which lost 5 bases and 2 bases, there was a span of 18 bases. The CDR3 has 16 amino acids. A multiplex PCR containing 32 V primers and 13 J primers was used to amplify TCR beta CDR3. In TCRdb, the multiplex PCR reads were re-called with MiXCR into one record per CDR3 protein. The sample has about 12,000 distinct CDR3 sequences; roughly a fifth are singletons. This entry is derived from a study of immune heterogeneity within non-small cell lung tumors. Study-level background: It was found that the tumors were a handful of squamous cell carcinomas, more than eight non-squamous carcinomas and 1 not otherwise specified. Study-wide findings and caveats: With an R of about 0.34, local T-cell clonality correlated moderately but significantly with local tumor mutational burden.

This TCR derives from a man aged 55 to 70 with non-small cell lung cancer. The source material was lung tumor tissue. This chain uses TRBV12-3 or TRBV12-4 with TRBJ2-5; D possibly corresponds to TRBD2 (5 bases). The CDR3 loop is CASSLGDSRGQETQYF. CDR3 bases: TGTGCCAGCAGTCTCGGTGATAGTAGAGGGCAAGAGACCCAGTACTTC.